This paragraph covers one T cell receptor beta chain sequence. Germline values: CDR1 SNHLY, CDR2 FYNNEI. The CDR3 loop spans 12 amino acids. V was clipped by 1 base and J by 9 bases, with 9 bases between them. This sample was included in a study of blood T cells in healthy people across ages. Together with a sample-barcoded 5' primer, a J-beta primer mix was included in a second PCR lasting roughly 6 to 12 cycles. TCRdb redid the calling of the 5' RACE reads with MiXCR, one entry per CDR3 protein. The repertoire has about 780,000 distinct CDR3 sequences, under 30% of them found once; the top ten carry about 3%. These data are also associated with another study on T cells of mothers and their children.

The rearrangement links TRBV2 to TRBJ2-5; D gene ambiguous. The sequence was obtained from a boy younger than 18 in good health. Sequencing was done on a sample of blood. This CDR3 is CASSEERGAQYF. DNA for the CDR3: TGTGCCAGCAGTGAAGAGAGAGGCGCCCAGTACTTC.